These 14 T cell receptor beta chains originate from one sample sequenced in a study of shared clonotypes between healthy human individuals (dated by TCRdb to the early 2020s). Libraries were constructed by the immunoSEQ multiplex PCR assay. What TCRdb holds here is the immuneACCESS table cut down to in-frame rearrangements. Part of the clones is not present; checked against another copy, under half of the missing clones reflect an unresolved V gene, and the others are unexplained. This sample lists roughly 2.2 million clones; approximately 90% were detected once. The ten top clones hold 0.3% to 0.4% of the sample. The specimen was naive CD4+ T cells from PBMCs. What this sample's cell subset or site label stands for: CD45RA+ positively selected. These receptor sequences come from a man aged 18-30 years in good health. Some clones in this sample may be carry-over from other donors' samples.

V gene TRBV28 combines with J gene TRBJ2-2; D gene uncertain. Germline CDR1 and CDR2: MDHEN and SYDVKM. This CDR3 region has 13 residues. The V end was cut by 0 bases, the J end by 4 bases, with 3 bases between. This chain's CDR3 is CASSLWGTGELFF. The DNA of the CDR3 is TGTGCCAGCAGTTTATGGGGCACCGGGGAGCTGTTTTTT.

The chain carries TRBV27 and TRBJ2-1; D not resolved. This CDR3 contains 16 residues. The V gene's germline CDR1 is MNHEY and CDR2 SMNVEV (reference sequence). Deletions cut 1 base from V and 4 bases from J, with 14 bases between. CDR3 residues: CASSLWPVGEYNEQFF. The CDR3 region has the DNA TGTGCCAGCAGTTTATGGCCCGTCGGTGAGTACAATGAGCAGTTCTTC.

The chain joins TRBV6-4 to TRBJ2-1, with D possibly being TRBD1 (6 bases). The length of the CDR3 is 13 residues. The germline CDR1 and CDR2 sequences are MRHNA and SNTAGT. Trimming stripped 3 bases from V and 3 bases from J, with 6 bases between. CDR3 loop: CASSETGYNEQFF. The CDR3 DNA reads TGTGCCAGCAGTGAGACAGGCTACAATGAGCAGTTCTTC.

The chain recombines TRBV9 with TRBJ2-1, with 9 bases aligning to TRBD2. J was trimmed by 5 bases and V by 4 bases; bases with no gene match: 10. CDR1 is SGDLS, CDR2 YYNGEE, per germline. This CDR3 has 16 amino acids. CDR3 residues: CASSKSPGLANNEQFF. As DNA, the CDR3 is TGTGCCAGCAGCAAATCCCCGGGACTAGCTAACAATGAGCAGTTCTTC.

The chain couples TRBV19 to TRBJ2-1; the match to TRBD1 covers 8 bases. The CDR3 consists of 17 residues. The germline CDR1 and CDR2 sequences are LNHDA and SQIVND (reference sequence). With 7 bases clipped from V and 8 bases from J, the junction kept 19 bases outside the gene matches. The DNA of the CDR3 is TGTGCCAGTAAATCCGCTAGGACAGGGCCGATAGTAGATGAGCAGTTCTTC. This sequence encodes CASKSARTGPIVDEQFF. Drawing the rest from reference TRBV19 and TRBJ2-1, the complete variable domain is DGGITQSPKYLFRKEGQNVTLSCEQNLNHDAMYWYRQDPGQGLRLIYYSQIVNDFQKGDIAEGYSVSREKKESFPLTVTSAQKNPTAFYLCASKSARTGPIVDEQFFGPGTRLTVL.

Comment on this clone: Other DNA variants within this sample encode the same CDR3. The V gene is TRBV6-5, the J gene TRBJ2-7; 7 bases are shared with TRBD2. V lost 0 bases to trimming and J lost 2 bases; unmatched junction nucleotides: 4. CDR1 is MNHEY, CDR2 SVGAGI, per germline. This CDR3 contains 15 residues. The CDR3 spells CASSYSAGGTYEQYF. The CDR3 bases are TGTGCCAGCAGTTACTCGGCCGGGGGGACCTACGAGCAGTACTTC.

The CDR3 coding sequence is TGTGCCGTGCCATCGAACAGGCCCGGGTGGGCTTTCTTT. Translation: CAVPSNRPGWAFF. The rearrangement uses TRBV28 and TRBJ1-1; D possibly corresponds to TRBD1 (5 bases). CDR1 and CDR2 (germline): MDHEN, SYDVKM. V lost 11 bases, J lost 11 bases, and 24 bases lay in between. The CDR3 is 13 residues long.

The rearrangement links TRBV15 to TRBJ2-7, with D possibly being TRBD1 or TRBD2 (6 bases each). There are 14 residues in the CDR3. The V and J ends lost 9 bases and 1 base respectively, with 16 bases between them. Germline CDR1 and CDR2: LNHNV and YYDKDF (reference sequence). The CDR3 is CATARDTESYEQYF. The CDR3 DNA reads TGTGCCACGGCGCGGGACACCGAATCCTACGAGCAGTACTTC.

The chain employs TRBV9 and TRBJ1-5; 8 bases agree with TRBD1. J gave up 5 bases and V 4 bases, and 8 bases lay outside the gene matches. The CDR3 extends over 15 amino acids. Germline V lookup: CDR1 SGDLS, CDR2 YYNGEE. As DNA, the CDR3 is TGTGCCAGCAGCTTGACAGGGGCCGGCGATCAGCCCCAGCATTTT. This gives the protein CASSLTGAGDQPQHF.

The chain links TRBV21-1 to TRBJ2-5; the table's D call, TRBD2, has no DNA check behind it. The end of the DNA fits TRBJ2-7 better, so the J call may be wrong. TRBV21-1 is given as a pseudogene. The CDR3 sequence is 15 residues long. Here the CDR3 reads CASSKEPGRAYEQYF. In DNA, the CDR3 is TGTGCCAGCAGCAAAGAACCGGGAAGAGCCTACGAGCAGTACTTC.

Points on this clone: The same CDR3 is also encoded by other DNA sequences in this sample. The chain joins TRBV18 to TRBJ1-1, with D perhaps matching TRBD1 (6 bases). The CDR3 has 14 amino acids. Per the germline V gene, CDR1 is KGHSH and CDR2 is LQKENI. Trimming left V 3 bases short and J 2 bases short, with 10 bases between. CDR3 region: CASSPLQGNTEAFF. Written as DNA, the CDR3 is TGTGCCAGCTCACCTCTACAGGGAAACACTGAAGCTTTCTTT.

With regard to this clone: The identical CDR3 is also encoded by other nucleotide sequences in the sample. The V gene is TRBV5-1, the J gene TRBJ2-2, with D possibly TRBD2 on 6 matching bases. This CDR3 comprises 15 residues. V dropped 1 base and J dropped 4 bases, with 11 bases sitting between them. Germline CDR1 reads SGHRS; CDR2 reads YFSETQ. CDR3 sequence: CASSLSGSGTGELFF. The CDR3 bases are TGCGCCAGCAGCTTGTCCGGGAGTGGCACCGGGGAGCTGTTTTTT.

This sequence joins TRBV25-1 and TRBJ2-1, with TRBD1 identical over 10 bases. With 11 bases clipped from V and 6 bases from J, the junction kept 7 bases outside the gene matches. From germline, CDR1 is MGHDK and CDR2 SYGVNS. The CDR3 is 13 amino acids. CDR3 region: CASNRDRGNEQFF. DNA for the CDR3: TGTGCCTCTAACCGGGACAGGGGCAATGAGCAGTTCTTC.

The chain links TRBV28 to TRBJ2-6; no firm D call. CDR1 and CDR2 from the germline V gene are MDHEN and SYDVKM. The CDR3 extends over 16 amino acids. Trimming removed 5 bases from V and 2 bases from J, with 13 bases in between. The CDR3 sequence is CASSGSYLAGANVLTF. The CDR3 DNA is TGTGCCAGCAGTGGGTCCTACCTGGCTGGGGCCAACGTCCTGACTTTC.